Below are 12 T cell receptor beta chains sequenced from a single sample in a study of T cells after yellow fever vaccination. TCRdb redid the calling of the 5' RACE reads with MiXCR, one entry per CDR3 protein. The profile covers just under 600,000 distinct CDR3 sequences, with roughly 14% appearing a single time and over 11% taken by the ten largest. This sample comprised PBMCs, obtained on the day of the yellow fever booster vaccination. Receptor source: a man aged 25 to 40 who received the YFV17D yellow fever vaccine.

This clonotype was found a few times. The chain employs TRBV6-2 or TRBV6-3 and TRBJ2-7; 11 bases match TRBD2. The J segment lost 1 base and the V segment lost 2 bases, leaving 7 bases of the junction unmatched. Germline V gene data show CDR1 as MNHEY and CDR2 as SVGEGT. The CDR3 covers 17 residues. CDR3 nucleotide sequence: TGTGCCAGCAGTTACAAGACGACTAGCGGGGCTTCCTACGAGCAGTACTTC. It codes for CASSYKTTSGASYEQYF.

This clonotype occurred a few times. This sequence joins TRBV20-1 and TRBJ2-1; TRBD2 is a possible D gene (5 bases). The CDR3 runs 12 residues. The germline gives CDR1 DFQATT, CDR2 SNEGSKA (reference sequence). V was pared by 5 bases and J by 4 bases, with 9 bases between. The CDR3 is CSAGLQYNEQFF. The CDR3 nucleotides read TGCAGTGCTGGACTTCAGTACAATGAGCAGTTCTTC.

The J gene is TRBJ2-1, the V gene TRBV6-5, with D perhaps assigned TRBD1 or TRBD2 (6 bases each). CDR1 is MNHEY and CDR2 is SVGAGI in the germline V gene. V shed 0 bases and J shed 6 bases, with 21 bases lying between them. The CDR3 extends over 18 amino acids. CDR3 sequence (DNA): TGTGCCAGCAGTTACTCCGTGGGGGGCGAGGAGGGGGGCAATGAGCAGTTCTTC. Amino acids: CASSYSVGGEEGGNEQFF.

This clonotype appeared many times. The rearrangement uses TRBV12-3 or TRBV12-4 and TRBJ1-1; no clear D. V lost 5 bases to trimming and J lost 7 bases, with 17 bases between them. This CDR3 region has 14 residues. The CDR3 reads CASSREQAPIEAFF. The CDR3 nucleotides are TGTGCCAGCAGTAGGGAACAAGCCCCTATTGAAGCTTTCTTT.

The chain links TRBV27 to TRBJ2-3; D remains unclear. Trimming pared 5 bases from V and 4 bases from J, leaving 13 bases between. The germline V gene encodes CDR1 MNHEY and CDR2 SMNVEV (reference sequence). CDR3 length: 14 amino acids. The CDR3 nucleotides read TGTGCCAGCAGTCCCACAAAACCCCCAGATACGCAGTATTTT. Translated: CASSPTKPPDTQYF.

This clonotype was seen a few times. The chain joins TRBV5-6 to TRBJ2-1; D is unresolved. The germline CDR1 and CDR2 sequences are SGHDT and YYEEEE. The CDR3 has 15 residues. Trimming cost V 2 bases and J 6 bases, with 15 bases left between them. The CDR3 reads CASSFGTGSGNEQFF. CDR3 sequence (DNA): TGTGCCAGCAGCTTTGGTACTGGTTCTGGCAATGAGCAGTTCTTC. The complete variable domain, with remaining parts taken from reference TRBV5-6 and TRBJ2-1, reads DAGVTQSPTHLIKTRGQQVTLRCSPKSGHDTVSWYQQALGQGPQFIFQYYEEEERQRGNFPDRFSGHQFPNYSSELNVNALLLGDSALYLCASSFGTGSGNEQFFGPGTRLTVL.

The chain uses TRBV4-3 and TRBJ2-3; perhaps TRBD2 as D (5 bases). V lost 3 bases and J lost 0, with 13 bases in between. The CDR3 totals 16 residues. Germline loops: CDR1 LGHNA, CDR2 YSLEER. The CDR3 nucleotides are TGCGCCAGCAGCCATCGGTTGGGCGGGAGCACAGATACGCAGTATTTT. Its protein product is CASSHRLGGSTDTQYF.

The chain recombines TRBV19 with TRBJ2-1, with 11 bases identical to TRBD2. CDR3 length equals 16 residues. Germline V gene lookup returns CDR1 LNHDA and CDR2 SQIVND (reference sequence). V shed 6 bases and J 4 bases; nucleotides not matched to a gene: 8. The CDR3 here is CASSLSGTSGYNEQFF. In DNA form, the CDR3 reads TGTGCCAGTAGCCTATCCGGGACTAGCGGATACAATGAGCAGTTCTTC.

This clonotype has just a few counts. V is TRBV12-3 or TRBV12-4 and J is TRBJ2-1, with TRBD2 matching 8 bases. The CDR3 length is 16 residues. J lost 8 bases, V lost 0 bases, and 9 bases had no gene match. CDR3 amino acids: CASSLAVGRAGDEQFF. The CDR3 nucleotides read TGTGCCAGCAGTTTAGCGGTCGGGAGGGCCGGCGATGAGCAGTTCTTC.

This clonotype was picked up a small number of times. The chain combines TRBV24-1 with TRBJ2-5; D assignment may be TRBD1 or TRBD2 (5 bases each). The CDR3 length is 13 residues. Trimming shortened V by 5 bases and J by 10 bases, and 16 bases separated the two germline ends. Per the germline V gene, CDR1 is KGHDR and CDR2 is SFDVKD. The CDR3 loop reads CATSVSSGGVQYF. The CDR3 DNA follows: TGTGCCACCAGTGTTAGTAGTGGGGGTGTCCAGTACTTC.

The chain employs TRBV29-1 and TRBJ2-1; D may be TRBD1 (5 bases). There are 13 residues in the CDR3. The germline V and J ends were trimmed by 6 bases and 6 bases, with 15 bases remaining between them. Germline loops: CDR1 SQVTM, CDR2 ANQGSEA. In nucleotides, the CDR3 is TGCAGCGTGGGGCCCACGTTGGGCAATGAGCAGTTCTTC. Amino acid sequence: CSVGPTLGNEQFF.

The chain uses TRBV12-3 or TRBV12-4 and TRBJ2-7, with D tentatively TRBD2 (5 bases). The CDR3 is 14 residues long. V was pared by 5 bases and J by 7 bases, with 18 bases between. The CDR3 loop is CASSLGLLGDEQYF. CDR3 coding DNA: TGTGCCAGCAGTCTCGGACTGCTCGGGGATGAGCAGTACTTC.